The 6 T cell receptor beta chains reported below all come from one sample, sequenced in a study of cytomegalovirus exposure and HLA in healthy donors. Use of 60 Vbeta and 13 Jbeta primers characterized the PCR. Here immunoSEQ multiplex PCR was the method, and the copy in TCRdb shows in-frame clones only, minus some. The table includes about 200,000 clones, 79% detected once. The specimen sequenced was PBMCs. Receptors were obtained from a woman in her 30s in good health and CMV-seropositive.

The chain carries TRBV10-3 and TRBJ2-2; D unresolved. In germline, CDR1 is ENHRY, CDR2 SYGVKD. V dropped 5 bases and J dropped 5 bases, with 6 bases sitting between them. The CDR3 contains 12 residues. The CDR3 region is CAISPRTGELFF. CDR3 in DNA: TGTGCCATCAGTCCGCGAACCGGGGAGCTGTTTTTT.

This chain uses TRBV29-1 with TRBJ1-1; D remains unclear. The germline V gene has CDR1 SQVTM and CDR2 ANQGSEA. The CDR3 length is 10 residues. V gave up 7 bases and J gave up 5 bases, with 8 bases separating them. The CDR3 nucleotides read TGCAGCGCCTTCGGGACTGAAGCTTTCTTT. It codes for CSAFGTEAFF.

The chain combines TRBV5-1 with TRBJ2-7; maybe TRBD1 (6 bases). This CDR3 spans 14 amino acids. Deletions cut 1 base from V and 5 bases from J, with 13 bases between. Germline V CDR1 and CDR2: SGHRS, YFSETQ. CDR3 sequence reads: CASSLSWGLNEQYF. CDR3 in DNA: TGCGCCAGCAGCTTGTCATGGGGGCTCAACGAGCAGTACTTC.

The CDR3: CASSYGGALNTEAFF. The CDR3 DNA sequence: TGTGCCAGCAGTTACGGAGGGGCCCTGAACACTGAAGCTTTCTTT. The V and J genes are TRBV6-5 and TRBJ1-1; a possible D gene is TRBD1 (5 bases). Germline V lookup: CDR1 MNHEY, CDR2 SVGAGI. CDR3 length: 15 amino acids. V dropped 2 bases and J dropped 0 bases, with 10 bases sitting between them.

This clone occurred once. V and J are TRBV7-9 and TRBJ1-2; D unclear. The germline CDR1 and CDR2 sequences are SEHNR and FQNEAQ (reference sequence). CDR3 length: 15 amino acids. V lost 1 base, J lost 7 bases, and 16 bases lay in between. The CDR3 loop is CASSLGSTPSRGYTF. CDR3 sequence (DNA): TGTGCCAGCAGCTTAGGCTCAACGCCCTCGCGTGGCTACACCTTC.

The CDR3 loop reads CASSLLTSGTHNEQFF. The DNA of the CDR3 is TGTGCCAGCAGCTTGTTGACTAGCGGGACCCACAATGAGCAGTTCTTC. The V call is TRBV7-9, the J call TRBJ2-1; 11 bases map to TRBD2. The CDR3 runs to 16 residues. The germline V gene encodes CDR1 SEHNR and CDR2 FQNEAQ (reference sequence). Unmatched junction bases numbered 6, after V lost 3 bases and J lost 5 bases. Combining the CDR3 with reference TRBV7-9 and TRBJ2-1 gives the whole variable domain DTGVSQNPRHKITKRGQNVTFRCDPISEHNRLYWYRQTLGQGPEFLTYFQNEAQLEKSRLLSDRFSAERPKGSFSTLEIQRTEQGDSAMYLCASSLLTSGTHNEQFFGPGTRLTVL.